A single sample gave rise to the 30 T cell receptor beta chains below, sequenced in a study of T cell repertoires in cytomegalovirus infection. In TCRdb, the reads were re-called with MiXCR into one record per CDR3 protein. The sample has under 100,000 distinct CDR3 sequences, more than 3.5% seen once. The sequenced sample consisted of PBMCs. The source of these receptors is a human donor in good health (CMV status not recorded). Some clones in this sample may be carry-over from other donors' samples.

Many counts were recorded for this clonotype. This rearrangement joins TRBV19 to TRBJ1-1, with 7 bases that match TRBD1. Trimming at V came to 8 bases and at J to 0 bases, leaving 9 bases not matched to a gene. The CDR3 sequence is 15 residues long. The germline V gene encodes CDR1 LNHDA and CDR2 SQIVND (reference sequence). The CDR3 loop reads CASHLRTGMNTEAFF. The DNA for the CDR3 is TGTGCCAGTCACCTCAGGACAGGCATGAACACTGAAGCTTTCTTT.

This clonotype was counted many times. V and J are TRBV4-3 and TRBJ1-1; D unclear. Trimming stripped 0 bases from V and 0 bases from J, with 11 bases between. Germline V CDR1 and CDR2: LGHNA, YSLEER. The CDR3 spans 16 residues. CDR3 loop: CASSQDGRWMNTEAFF. In DNA, the CDR3 is TGCGCCAGCAGCCAAGACGGACGGTGGATGAACACTGAAGCTTTCTTT.

This clonotype was recorded at least ten times. This chain joins TRBV7-2 and TRBJ1-5; D unclear. V lost 2 bases and J lost 7, with 9 bases in between. CDR3 length: 13 residues. Per germline, CDR1 SGHTA and CDR2 FQGNSA. The CDR3: CASSLFIDQPQHF. The CDR3 bases are TGTGCCAGCAGCTTATTTATAGACCAGCCCCAGCATTTT.

At least ten counts were recorded for this clonotype. The chain is built from TRBV7-2 and TRBJ1-5, with D unclear. Germline V gene sequence: CDR1 SGHTA, CDR2 FQGNSA. The CDR3 totals 14 residues. Trimming took off 2 bases at V and 0 bases at J, with 5 bases between the two ends. The CDR3 loop is CASSLLNSNQPQHF. The CDR3 region has the DNA TGTGCCAGCAGCTTACTAAATAGCAATCAGCCCCAGCATTTT. The full variable domain, rest sourced from reference TRBV7-2 and TRBJ1-5, is GAGVSQSPSNKVTEKGKDVELRCDPISGHTALYWYRQSLGQGLEFLIYFQGNSAPDKSGLPSDRFSAERTGGSVSTLTIQRTQQEDSAVYLCASSLLNSNQPQHFGDGTRLSIL.

This clonotype was counted ten times or more. The chain is built from TRBV12-3 or TRBV12-4 and TRBJ2-7, with 10 bases fitting TRBD1. With V trimmed by 4 bases and J by 5 bases, 2 bases remained unmatched. This CDR3 has 13 residues. The CDR3 loop reads CASSSTGGNEQYF. The DNA for the CDR3 is TGTGCCAGCAGTTCGACAGGGGGCAACGAGCAGTACTTC.

There are many counts of this clonotype. This chain links TRBV2 with TRBJ2-1, with 10 bases that match TRBD2. Germline V lookup: CDR1 SNHLY, CDR2 FYNNEI. The CDR3 runs to 12 residues. V shed 6 bases, J shed 10 bases, and the junction held 3 bases outside the gene matches. CDR3 amino acids: CASSPGLAEQFF. In DNA form, the CDR3 reads TGTGCCAGCAGCCCGGGACTAGCGGAGCAGTTCTTC. Full variable domain (rest looked up from reference TRBV2 and TRBJ2-1): EPEVTQTPSHQVTQMGQEVILRCVPISNHLYFYWYRQILGQKVEFLVSFYNNEISEKSEIFDDQFSVERPDGSNFTLKIRSTKLEDSAMYFCASSPGLAEQFFGPGTRLTVL.

This clonotype has at least ten counts. This chain links TRBV4-3 with TRBJ1-6; D call uncertain. CDR1 and CDR2 (germline): LGHNA, YSLEER. The CDR3 sequence is 13 residues long. Trimming removed 2 bases from V and 7 bases from J, with 6 bases in between. Here the CDR3 DNA reads TGCGCCAGCAGCCAACTAAGGAATTCACCCCTCCACTTT. It encodes CASSQLRNSPLHF.

This clonotype has at least ten counts. The V gene is TRBV7-8, the J gene TRBJ1-3; 7 bases align to TRBD1. Germline V gene lookup returns CDR1 SGHVS and CDR2 FQNEAQ. The CDR3 has 19 amino acids. J lost 0 bases, V lost 2 bases, and 13 bases had no gene match. The CDR3, as DNA: TGTGCCAGCAGCTTATTCAGACAGGGCCTTACCAGCTCTGGAAACACCATATATTTT. This gives the protein CASSLFRQGLTSSGNTIYF.

This clonotype has a count of ten or more. V gene TRBV19 combines with J gene TRBJ1-2; the match to TRBD1 covers 7 bases. CDR1 is LNHDA, CDR2 SQIVND, per germline (reference sequence). This CDR3 is 14 amino acids long. The ends lost 6 bases at V and 0 bases at J; junction bases unmatched: 4. The CDR3 protein is CASRGQLANYGYTF. The CDR3 DNA sequence: TGTGCCAGTAGGGGACAGTTAGCTAACTATGGCTACACCTTC.

There are many counts of this clonotype. This chain links TRBV7-2 with TRBJ1-1; D gene uncertain. Germline loops: CDR1 SGHTA, CDR2 FQGNSA. CDR3 length: 13 amino acids. Deletions cut 5 bases from V and 7 bases from J, with 14 bases between. The CDR3 reads CASSPGVHSEAFF. CDR3 nucleotides: TGTGCCAGCAGCCCCGGGGTGCACAGTGAAGCTTTCTTT.

This clonotype was counted at least ten times. The genes are TRBV7-2 and TRBJ1-2, with D hard to call. The CDR3 extends over 15 amino acids. With 1 base removed from V and 0 bases from J, the gap between germline ends came to 9 bases. Germline values: CDR1 SGHTA, CDR2 FQGNSA. The CDR3 DNA reads as TGTGCCAGCAGCTTAGAGGTCGGCTCTAACTATGGCTACACCTTC. It is translated as CASSLEVGSNYGYTF.

This clonotype was counted at least ten times. The chain links TRBV7-6 to TRBJ1-4; tentatively, D is TRBD1 (6 bases). Trimming cost V 5 bases and J 8 bases, with 21 bases left between them. From germline, CDR1 is SGHVS and CDR2 FNYEAQ. The CDR3 length is 16 residues. The CDR3: CASSRSPYQGGEKLFF. CDR3 nucleotide sequence: TGTGCCAGCAGCAGAAGCCCCTATCAAGGGGGAGAAAAACTGTTTTTT. The full variable domain, completed using reference TRBV7-6 and TRBJ1-4, is GAGVSQSPRYKVTKRGQDVALRCDPISGHVSLYWYRQALGQGPEFLTYFNYEAQQDKSGLPNDRFSAERPEGSISTLTIQRTEQRDSAMYRCASSRSPYQGGEKLFFGSGTQLSVL.

This clonotype was seen ten or more times. The chain carries TRBV2 and TRBJ2-7; tentatively, D is TRBD1 (5 bases). The CDR3 length is 13 residues. V was pared by 6 bases and J by 4 bases, with 13 bases between. Looked up from germline, CDR1 is SNHLY and CDR2 is FYNNEI. The CDR3 loop reads CASRDSGRYEQYF. In DNA form, the CDR3 reads TGTGCCAGCAGAGACAGTGGAAGGTACGAGCAGTACTTC.

In this sample, this clonotype turned up many times. J is TRBJ2-3 and V is TRBV5-4, with 7 bases matching TRBD2. CDR3 length: 15 residues. Germline V CDR1 and CDR2: SGHNT, YYREEE (reference sequence). V shed 3 bases and J 9 bases; nucleotides not matched to a gene: 13. The CDR3 nucleotides are TGTGCCAGCAGCTCGTTGGTAGCGGGCCCCGGAACGCAGTATTTT. It is translated as CASSSLVAGPGTQYF.

This clonotype showed up many times. This chain connects TRBV7-3 to TRBJ2-1; 15 positions agree with TRBD2. The germline CDR1 and CDR2 sequences are SGHTA and FQGTGA. The CDR3 length is 19 residues. Trimming cost V 6 bases and J 2 bases; bases outside gene matches: 11. The CDR3 region is CASSYSGTSGGWAYNEQFF. The CDR3 nucleotides read TGTGCCAGCAGTTATAGCGGGACTAGCGGGGGGTGGGCCTACAATGAGCAGTTCTTC. The full variable domain, in which reference TRBV7-3 and TRBJ2-1 provide the parts outside the CDR3, is GAGVSQTPSNKVTEKGKYVELRCDPISGHTALYWYRQSLGQGPEFLIYFQGTGAADDSGLPNDRFFAVRPEGSVSTLKIQRTERGDSAVYLCASSYSGTSGGWAYNEQFFGPGTRLTVL.

This clonotype was counted at least ten times. The gene calls are TRBV5-6 and TRBJ2-5; D perhaps matches TRBD2 (5 bases). The CDR3 length is 15 residues. V lost 1 base and J lost 1, with 11 bases in between. Germline V gene data show CDR1 as SGHDT and CDR2 as YYEEEE. The CDR3, as DNA: TGTGCCAGCAGCTTGATCGGGGAAGCCCAAGAGACCCAGTACTTC. This translates into CASSLIGEAQETQYF.

This clonotype has at least ten counts. The chain couples TRBV6-6 to TRBJ1-5; TRBD1 is a possible D gene (6 bases). The CDR3 has 15 residues. The germline CDR1 and CDR2 sequences are MNHNY and SVGAGI (reference sequence). The V gene lost 7 bases and the J gene lost 1 base, with 14 bases spanning the gap. Written as DNA, the CDR3 is TGTGCCAGCAAGAATCAGGGGAGCAGCAATCAGCCCCAGCATTTT. Its protein product is CASKNQGSSNQPQHF.

This clonotype was counted ten times or more. J is TRBJ1-1 and V is TRBV4-1; D is ambiguous. Trimming pared 2 bases from V and 2 bases from J, leaving 9 bases between. The CDR3 is made up of 14 amino acids. The V gene's germline CDR1 is MGHRA and CDR2 YSYEKL. CDR3 DNA: TGCGCCAGCAGCCAACTAGAGGGAAACACTGAAGCTTTCTTT. The encoded protein is CASSQLEGNTEAFF.

This clonotype was counted many times. V usage is TRBV4-3 and J usage is TRBJ2-1, with a possible D match to TRBD2 (7 bases). The CDR3 totals 15 residues. Per the germline V gene, CDR1 is LGHNA and CDR2 is YSLEER. The V and J ends lost 6 bases and 0 bases respectively, with 12 bases between them. The CDR3 DNA reads TGCGCCAGCAGGGAGGGAGGGGGCTCCTACAATGAGCAGTTCTTC. Translated: CASREGGGSYNEQFF.

Notes on this clonotype: The CDR3 does not close with the conserved phenylalanine or tryptophan, likely indicating a read error. This CDR3 reads CASSLTCRGQEQYL. The DNA for the CDR3 is TGTGCCAGCAGCTTAACATGCCGTGGGCAGGAGCAGTACTTA. This chain connects TRBV7-9 to TRBJ2-7; no firm D call. The CDR3 totals 14 residues. V lost 2 bases, J lost 7 bases, and 15 bases lay in between. Germline V lookup: CDR1 SEHNR, CDR2 FQNEAQ (reference sequence).

Many counts were recorded for this clonotype. V and J are TRBV29-1 and TRBJ1-4; no firm D call. Germline lookup yields CDR1 SQVTM and CDR2 ANQGSEA. Deletions cut 7 bases from V and 0 bases from J, with 6 bases between. This CDR3 is built from 12 residues. CDR3 sequence: CSAQATNEKLFF. CDR3 bases: TGCAGCGCCCAGGCAACTAATGAAAAACTGTTTTTT.

This clonotype has ten or more counts. The chain couples TRBV7-3 to TRBJ2-3; 10 bases fit TRBD1. V lost 2 bases and J lost 6; bases outside the gene matches: 8. This CDR3 region has 16 residues. Per the germline V gene, CDR1 is SGHTA and CDR2 is FQGTGA. CDR3 residues: CASSLGRQGATDTQYF. The CDR3 region has the DNA TGTGCCAGCAGCTTAGGCCGACAGGGGGCGACGGATACGCAGTATTTT.

This clonotype was detected many times. This chain connects TRBV28 to TRBJ1-1; D remains unclear. This CDR3 spans 13 amino acids. CDR1 and CDR2 (germline): MDHEN, SYDVKM. Trimming pared 9 bases from V and 0 bases from J, leaving 11 bases between. CDR3 coding DNA: TGTGCCAGTAAGAGGATCGTGAACACTGAAGCTTTCTTT. It translates to CASKRIVNTEAFF.

This clonotype was recorded at least ten times. The chain employs TRBV7-8 and TRBJ1-1, with a possible D match to TRBD1 (5 bases). In germline, CDR1 is SGHVS, CDR2 FQNEAQ. V shed 5 bases and J shed 7 bases, with 20 bases lying between them. CDR3 length: 15 amino acids. CDR3 bases: TGTGCCAGCAGCCTCTGGCGAGGGACGGCAGGTGAAGCTTTCTTT. Protein sequence: CASSLWRGTAGEAFF. Full variable domain (outside the CDR3, taken from reference TRBV7-8 and TRBJ1-1): GAGVSQSPRYKVAKRGQDVALRCDPISGHVSLFWYQQALGQGPEFLTYFQNEAQLDKSGLPSDRFFAERPEGSVSTLKIQRTQQEDSAVYLCASSLWRGTAGEAFFGQGTRLTVV.

This clonotype appeared many times. This sequence joins TRBV7-2 and TRBJ2-1; no clear D gene. V lost 5 bases and J 1 base, leaving 9 bases between the germline ends. This CDR3 has 14 residues. Looked up from germline, CDR1 is SGHTA and CDR2 is FQGNSA. CDR3 DNA: TGTGCCAGCAGCCCCAGTAAGTCCTACAATGAGCAGTTCTTC. Translating it yields CASSPSKSYNEQFF.

At least ten counts were recorded for this clonotype. The genes are TRBV25-1 and TRBJ2-5, with D uncertain. Germline V gene data show CDR1 as MGHDK and CDR2 as SYGVNS. V lost 1 base and J lost 5, with 8 bases in between. CDR3 length: 13 amino acids. CDR3 residues: CASSESGLETQYF. The DNA for the CDR3 is TGTGCCAGCAGTGAATCGGGTCTGGAGACCCAGTACTTC.

Ten or more counts support this clonotype. The V gene is TRBV28, the J gene TRBJ2-7; a possible D gene is TRBD2 (5 bases). The CDR3 extends over 13 amino acids. Germline lookup yields CDR1 MDHEN and CDR2 SYDVKM. The V end lost 4 bases, the J end lost 1 base, and 8 bases lay between the germline ends. CDR3 in amino acids: CASSWTESYEQYF. CDR3 coding DNA: TGTGCCAGCAGTTGGACTGAGTCCTACGAGCAGTACTTC.

The sample holds many counts of this clonotype. This chain links TRBV19 with TRBJ1-1, with D possibly being TRBD1 (5 bases). The CDR3 is made up of 16 amino acids. V was cut by 3 bases and J by 0 bases, with 14 bases left in between. CDR1 is LNHDA and CDR2 is SQIVND in the germline V gene (reference sequence). The DNA for the CDR3 is TGTGCCAGTAGTATGAGAAGTAGACAGTTGAACACTGAAGCTTTCTTT. Protein product: CASSMRSRQLNTEAFF. Supplemented by reference TRBV19 and TRBJ1-1, the full variable domain reads DGGITQSPKYLFRKEGQNVTLSCEQNLNHDAMYWYRQDPGQGLRLIYYSQIVNDFQKGDIAEGYSVSREKKESFPLTVTSAQKNPTAFYLCASSMRSRQLNTEAFFGQGTRLTVV.

This clonotype has ten or more counts. The J gene is TRBJ2-3, the V gene TRBV28; no clear D. The length of the CDR3 is 14 residues. The ends were cut back, 7 bases at V and 0 bases at J, with 11 bases in the middle. Germline V gene sequence: CDR1 MDHEN, CDR2 SYDVKM. The CDR3 nucleotides read TGTGCCAGCATTCACTCGACTAGCACAGATACGCAGTATTTT. Protein sequence: CASIHSTSTDTQYF.

This clonotype was recorded many times. J is TRBJ1-1 and V is TRBV12-3 or TRBV12-4; TRBD1 might be the D (5 bases). The CDR3 is 18 amino acids. V lost 6 bases and J 2 bases, leaving 25 bases between the germline ends. The CDR3 nucleotides read TGTGCCAGCAGCCCTTACCCGACCCTGGGACGCCCCAACACTGAAGCTTTCTTT. Translating it yields CASSPYPTLGRPNTEAFF.